The present entry profiles one T cell receptor (beta chain) with its context. Its specificity is not known. During the collection period, no donor immune events like infections were recorded. Sequencing was performed with immunoSEQ multiplex PCR; in TCRdb, only in-frame clones are kept and a portion is missing. This sample yields approximately 100,000 clones, of which 80% to 90% are seen a single time; about 16% belongs to the top ten. This entry comes from a study of identifying expanded T cells in peripheral blood. Study conclusions and caveats: Approximately 2-week clone count variance significantly increased as total template count grew. Differentially abundant clones: approximately 1.3 between replicates, about 15 at around 2 weeks, approximately 19 at four.

This receptor was taken from a person aged 18 to 75 in good health. Sequenced material: blood.

This CDR3 is CASSLSAARAQETQYF. In nucleotides, the CDR3 is TGTGCCAGCAGCCTTTCAGCCGCCCGGGCCCAAGAGACCCAGTACTTC. The rearrangement uses TRBV7-2 and TRBJ2-5; D is uncertain. The germline V gene encodes CDR1 SGHTA and CDR2 FQGNSA. V was cut by 5 bases and J by 1 base, with 17 bases left in between. The CDR3 consists of 16 residues.